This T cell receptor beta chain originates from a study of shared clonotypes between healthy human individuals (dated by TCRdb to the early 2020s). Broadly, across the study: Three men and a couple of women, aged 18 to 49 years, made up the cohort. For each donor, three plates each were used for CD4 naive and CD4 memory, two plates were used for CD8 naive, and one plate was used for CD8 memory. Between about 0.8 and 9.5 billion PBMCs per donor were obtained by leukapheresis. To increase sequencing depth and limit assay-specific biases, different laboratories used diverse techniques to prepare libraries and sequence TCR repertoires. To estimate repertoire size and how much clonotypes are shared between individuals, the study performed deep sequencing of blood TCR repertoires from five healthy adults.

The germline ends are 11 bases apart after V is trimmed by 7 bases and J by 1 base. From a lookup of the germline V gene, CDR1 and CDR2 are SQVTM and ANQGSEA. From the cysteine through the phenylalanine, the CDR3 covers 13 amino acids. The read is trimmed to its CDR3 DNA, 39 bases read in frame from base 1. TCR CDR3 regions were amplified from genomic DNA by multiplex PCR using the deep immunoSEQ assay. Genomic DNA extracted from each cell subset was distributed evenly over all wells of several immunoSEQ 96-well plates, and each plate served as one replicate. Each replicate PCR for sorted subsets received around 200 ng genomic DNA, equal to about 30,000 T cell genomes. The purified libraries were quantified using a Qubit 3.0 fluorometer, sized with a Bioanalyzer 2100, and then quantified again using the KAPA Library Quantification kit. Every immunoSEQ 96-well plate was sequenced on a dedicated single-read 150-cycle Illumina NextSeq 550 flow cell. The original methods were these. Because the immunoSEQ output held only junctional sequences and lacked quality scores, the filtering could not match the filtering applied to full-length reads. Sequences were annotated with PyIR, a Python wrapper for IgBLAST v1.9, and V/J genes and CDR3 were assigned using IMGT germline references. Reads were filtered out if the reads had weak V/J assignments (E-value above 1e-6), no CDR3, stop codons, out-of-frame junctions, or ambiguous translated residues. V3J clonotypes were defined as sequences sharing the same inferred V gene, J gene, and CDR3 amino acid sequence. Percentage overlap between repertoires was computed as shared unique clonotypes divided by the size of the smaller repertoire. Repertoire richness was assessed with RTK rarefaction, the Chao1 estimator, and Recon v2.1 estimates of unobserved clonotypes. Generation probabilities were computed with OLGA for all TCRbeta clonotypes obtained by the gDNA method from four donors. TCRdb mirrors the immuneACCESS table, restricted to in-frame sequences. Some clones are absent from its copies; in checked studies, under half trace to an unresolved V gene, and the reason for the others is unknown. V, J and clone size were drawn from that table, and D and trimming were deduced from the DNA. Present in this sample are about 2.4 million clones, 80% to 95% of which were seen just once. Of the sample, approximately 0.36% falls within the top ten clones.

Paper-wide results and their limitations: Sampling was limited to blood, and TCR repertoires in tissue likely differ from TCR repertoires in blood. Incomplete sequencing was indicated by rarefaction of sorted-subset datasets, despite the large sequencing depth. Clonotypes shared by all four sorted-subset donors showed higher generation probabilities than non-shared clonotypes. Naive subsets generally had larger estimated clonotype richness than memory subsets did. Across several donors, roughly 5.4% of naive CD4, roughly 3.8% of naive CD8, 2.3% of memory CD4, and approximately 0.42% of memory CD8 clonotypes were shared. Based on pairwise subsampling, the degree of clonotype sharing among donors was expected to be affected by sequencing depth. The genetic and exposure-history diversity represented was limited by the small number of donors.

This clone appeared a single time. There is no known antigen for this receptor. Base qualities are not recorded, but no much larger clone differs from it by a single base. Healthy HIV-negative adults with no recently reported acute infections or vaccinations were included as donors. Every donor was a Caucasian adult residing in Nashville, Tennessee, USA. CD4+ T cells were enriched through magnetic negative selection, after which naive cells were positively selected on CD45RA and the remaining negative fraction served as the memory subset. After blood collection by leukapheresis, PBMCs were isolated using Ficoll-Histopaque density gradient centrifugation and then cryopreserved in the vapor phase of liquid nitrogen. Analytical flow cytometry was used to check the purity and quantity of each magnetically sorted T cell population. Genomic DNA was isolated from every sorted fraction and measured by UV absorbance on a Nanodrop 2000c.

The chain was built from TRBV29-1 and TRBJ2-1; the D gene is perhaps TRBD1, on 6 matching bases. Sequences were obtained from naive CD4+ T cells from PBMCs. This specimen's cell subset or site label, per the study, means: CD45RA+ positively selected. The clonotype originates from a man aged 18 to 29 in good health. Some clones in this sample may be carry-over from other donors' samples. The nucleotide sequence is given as TGCAGCGGCTCCAGGGGTTCCTACAATGAGCAGTTCTTC. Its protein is CSGSRGSYNEQFF.